A single sample gave rise to the 23 T cell receptor beta chains below, sequenced in a study of regulatory T cells in long-lasting Graves disease. For TCR beta, libraries came from iRepertoire HTBI primers and Arm-PCR of CDR3 regions. TCRdb re-called the multiplex PCR reads through MiXCR, storing one row per CDR3 protein. The repertoire holds about 620,000 distinct CDR3 sequences, 15% to 20% seen once, with around a sixth in the top ten. The time point was: newly diagnosed GD, antithyroid drugs for less than 3 months. PBMC-derived RNA was used for the TCR library. This same sample was also part of a study on T cells in Graves' hyperthyroidism and ophthalmopathy.

Source: peripheral blood mononuclear cells (PBMCs), taken at new diagnosis, from a patient treated with antithyroid drugs. These receptors all stem from a woman in her 30s with Graves disease.

The rearrangement uses TRBV19 and TRBJ2-2, with a weak D call TRBD1 (7 bases). Germline-derived CDR1 and CDR2 are LNHDA and SQIVND (reference sequence). The CDR3 is 17 amino acids. V was shortened by 5 bases and J by 8 bases, with 24 bases between the two germline ends. CDR3 bases: TGTGCCAGTAGTGTAAACAGGGGACTCTCCGGCGCGGGGGAGCTGTTTTTT. Residues: CASSVNRGLSGAGELFF.

The V call is TRBV7-3, the J call TRBJ2-5, with D perhaps TRBD1 (6 bases). From germline, CDR1 is SGHTA and CDR2 FQGTGA. CDR3 length: 14 amino acids. Trimming removed 4 bases at V and 4 bases at J, with 13 bases between. CDR3 residues: CASSSSGDGETQYF. CDR3 bases: TGTGCCAGCAGCTCGTCAGGGGACGGAGAGACCCAGTACTTC.

This clonotype was seen many times. The chain couples TRBV28 to TRBJ2-4, with 11 bases lining up with TRBD2. After removal of 9 bases from V and 3 bases from J, the junction contained 7 bases not matched to a gene. This CDR3 spans 15 amino acids. Per the germline V gene, CDR1 is MDHEN and CDR2 is SYDVKM. The CDR3 here is CASKGLAGGKNIQYF. CDR3 nucleotides: TGTGCCAGTAAAGGACTAGCGGGTGGCAAAAACATTCAGTACTTC. The variable domain in full, with the rest retrieved from reference TRBV28 and TRBJ2-4, is DVKVTQSSRYLVKRTGEKVFLECVQDMDHENMFWYRQDPGLGLRLIYFSYDVKMKEKGDIPEGYSVSREKKERFSLILESASTNQTSMYLCASKGLAGGKNIQYFGAGTRLSVL.

This clonotype showed up many times. The rearrangement joins TRBV7-3 to TRBJ2-5, with D perhaps matching TRBD1 (5 bases). The CDR3 covers 14 residues. Between the trimmed V and J ends, which lost 3 bases and 1 base, there was a span of 9 bases. Germline CDR1 SGHTA, CDR2 FQGTGA. DNA for the CDR3: TGTGCCAGCAGCTTGGCTACAGGCCAAGAGACCCAGTACTTC. This encodes CASSLATGQETQYF.

J is TRBJ1-5 and V is TRBV18; TRBD1 matches 7 bases. The junction had 15 bases not matched to a gene; V was cut back by 6 bases and J by 7 bases. CDR1 KGHSH and CDR2 LQKENI come from the germline V gene. CDR3 length: 16 residues. The CDR3: CASSPEQGPSGQPQHF. For the CDR3, the DNA is TGTGCCAGCTCCCCTGAACAGGGGCCCTCGGGGCAGCCCCAGCATTTT.

This clonotype was recorded a few times. The chain employs TRBV7-9 and TRBJ2-1; 7 bases line up with TRBD1. The J call is uncertain, as TRBJ2-5 better fits the DNA end. CDR3 length equals 15 residues. The germline gives CDR1 SEHNR, CDR2 FQNEAQ (reference sequence). CDR3 DNA: TGTGCCAGCAGCTTATTGGGACAGTTCGAAGAGACCCAGTACTTC. Protein sequence: CASSLLGQFEETQYF.

There are many counts of this clonotype. This sequence joins TRBV28 and TRBJ2-5; possibly TRBD2 for D (6 bases). Germline loops: CDR1 MDHEN, CDR2 SYDVKM. With 4 bases removed from V and 5 bases from J, the gap between germline ends came to 17 bases. The CDR3 sequence is 15 residues long. This CDR3 reads CASSSIRRTKETQYF. In nucleotides, the CDR3 is TGTGCCAGCAGTTCTATCCGTCGGACTAAGGAGACCCAGTACTTC.

This clonotype was seen only once. A much larger clone lies a single base off, so this may be a read error. This chain joins TRBV29-1 and TRBJ2-7; D may be TRBD1 (6 bases). Germline V gene lookup returns CDR1 SQVTM and CDR2 ANQGSEA. The CDR3 loop spans 13 amino acids. The ends were cut back, 5 bases at V and 5 bases at J, with 16 bases in the middle. CDR3 in DNA: TGCAGCGTTACCAGACAGGATACCCACGAGCAGTACTTC. This codes for CSVTRQDTHEQYF.

This clonotype showed up many times. The chain employs TRBV6-2 or TRBV6-3 and TRBJ1-1; no clear D gene. Germline-derived CDR1 and CDR2 are MNHEY and SVGEGT. The CDR3 has 13 amino acids. V lost 3 bases, J lost 5 bases, and 10 bases lay in between. This chain's CDR3 is CASSYPGRTEAFF. Written as DNA, the CDR3 is TGTGCCAGCAGTTATCCGGGGAGGACTGAAGCTTTCTTT.

This clonotype was picked up a small number of times. The J gene is TRBJ2-1, the V gene TRBV7-9; 10 bases agree with TRBD2. Germline trimming cut 4 bases from V and 8 bases from J; bases unmatched to any gene: 20. The CDR3 has 19 residues. CDR1 and CDR2 (germline): SEHNR, FQNEAQ (reference sequence). The CDR3 nucleotides read TGTGCCAGCAGCTCGCCCCGGCGGCTAGCGGGAGACGACAGCGATGAGCAGTTCTTC. It specifies CASSSPRRLAGDDSDEQFF.

On this clonotype: This may be a read error: a much more frequent sequence differs by one nucleotide. The DNA is left out, because the CDR3 cannot be placed on it with certainty; the CDR3 is given as TCRdb lists it. CDR3 residues: CASSYVGTGISYERYF. The V call is TRBV6-2 or TRBV6-3, the J call TRBJ2-7; the table's D call, TRBD1, was not checked against the DNA. Germline V gene data show CDR1 as MNHEY and CDR2 as SVGEGT. The CDR3 is made up of 16 amino acids, end residues included.

About this clonotype: Without the conserved terminal phenylalanine or tryptophan, this CDR3 likely stems from a read error. CDR3 nucleotides: TGTGCCAGCACAACCCGGGACTCAAGCTCCTACGAGCAGTACCTC. Protein product: CASTTRDSSSYEQYL. The chain carries TRBV27 and TRBJ2-7; D is perhaps TRBD2 (6 bases). This CDR3 has 15 residues. Germline lookup yields CDR1 MNHEY and CDR2 SMNVEV (reference sequence). V was trimmed by 7 bases and J by 0 bases, leaving 16 bases between them.

This clonotype was seen at least ten times. J is TRBJ1-2 and V is TRBV27; D unresolved. The V and J ends lost 6 bases and 2 bases respectively, with 13 bases between them. Germline V gene lookup returns CDR1 MNHEY and CDR2 SMNVEV (reference sequence). CDR3 length equals 14 residues. CDR3 coding DNA: TGTGCCAGCAGGGCGGCCCCCACCAACTATGGCTACACCTTC. Translating gives CASRAAPTNYGYTF.

In its sample, this clonotype was seen many times. V and J are TRBV2 and TRBJ2-5; no clear D. Per the germline V gene, CDR1 is SNHLY and CDR2 is FYNNEI. The CDR3 contains 13 residues. Deletions cut 3 bases from V and 2 bases from J, with 7 bases between. CDR3 residues: CASSDLPQETQYF. CDR3 coding DNA: TGTGCCAGCAGTGATTTACCGCAAGAGACCCAGTACTTC.

This clonotype was observed a few times. The chain joins TRBV5-4 to TRBJ1-6, with D perhaps TRBD1 (5 bases). V lost 3 bases and J lost 8, with 6 bases in between. Germline CDR1 is SGHNT and CDR2 is YYREEE (reference sequence). CDR3 length equals 12 residues. CDR3 region: CASSWGYSPLHF. The CDR3 DNA follows: TGTGCCAGCAGCTGGGGGTATTCACCCCTCCACTTT. Together with reference TRBV5-4 and TRBJ1-6, the CDR3 gives the full variable domain: ETGVTQSPTHLIKTRGQQVTLRCSSQSGHNTVSWYQQALGQGPQFIFQYYREEENGRGNFPPRFSGLQFPNYSSELNVNALELDDSALYLCASSWGYSPLHFGNGTRLTVT.

The V and J genes are TRBV27 and TRBJ1-2; possibly TRBD1 for D (5 bases). In germline, CDR1 is MNHEY, CDR2 SMNVEV (reference sequence). This CDR3 spans 15 amino acids. Deletions cut 11 bases from V and 4 bases from J, with 23 bases between. CDR3 in amino acids: CADSSPGQTIYGYTF. Here the CDR3 DNA reads TGTGCCGACAGTTCCCCCGGACAAACCATCTATGGCTACACCTTC.

A note on this clonotype: A much bigger clone sits one base away, suggesting this may be a read error. This rearrangement joins TRBV7-8 to TRBJ2-1, with TRBD2 matching 8 bases. This CDR3 has 15 residues. Germline V gives CDR1 SGHVS, CDR2 FQNEAQ. The ends lost 1 base at V and 10 bases at J; junction bases unmatched: 9. The CDR3 sequence is CASSLGSSGSPEQFF. CDR3 nucleotide sequence: TGTGCCAGCAGCTTAGGGAGCAGCGGGAGTCCCGAGCAGTTCTTC.

This chain joins TRBV19 and TRBJ1-5; D unclear. The germline CDR1 and CDR2 sequences are LNHDA and SQIVND (reference sequence). This CDR3 spans 14 amino acids. V lost 6 bases, J lost 3 bases, and 12 bases lay in between. In nucleotides, the CDR3 is TGTGCCAGTAGGACGCCGGGCGCCAATCAGCCCCAGCATTTT. This codes for CASRTPGANQPQHF.

This clonotype was detected many times. This chain joins TRBV7-6 and TRBJ2-5; D remains ambiguous. Germline V gene lookup returns CDR1 SGHVS and CDR2 FNYEAQ. The V and J ends lost 4 bases and 0 bases respectively, with 12 bases between them. The CDR3 is made up of 15 amino acids. CDR3 loop: CASSYSGEYQETQYF. The CDR3, as DNA: TGTGCCAGCAGCTACTCAGGAGAGTACCAAGAGACCCAGTACTTC.

This chain connects TRBV20-1 to TRBJ1-4, with D perhaps TRBD1 (5 bases). This CDR3 contains 16 residues. Looked up from germline, CDR1 is DFQATT and CDR2 is SNEGSKA (reference sequence). Trimming removed 2 bases at V and 0 bases at J, with 13 bases between. CDR3 in amino acids: CSARSLGGATNEKLFF. For the CDR3, the DNA is TGCAGTGCTAGATCCCTGGGAGGGGCAACTAATGAAAAACTGTTTTTT.

There are many counts of this clonotype. The chain joins TRBV19 to TRBJ2-1; 11 bases agree with TRBD2. V trimming: 4 bases; J trimming: 3 bases; junction bases outside the gene matches: 8. The CDR3 is 17 amino acids. Looked up from germline, CDR1 is LNHDA and CDR2 is SQIVND (reference sequence). The chain's CDR3 is CASSTQVAGGSYNEQFF. The CDR3 nucleotides read TGTGCCAGTAGTACGCAAGTAGCGGGAGGGAGCTACAATGAGCAGTTCTTC.

This clonotype was found a few times. This chain joins TRBV12-3 or TRBV12-4 and TRBJ1-2; D possibly corresponds to TRBD1 (6 bases). Trimming shortened V by 2 bases and J by 6 bases, and 13 bases separated the two germline ends. This CDR3 comprises 14 residues. The CDR3 sequence: CASSLTGAGHGYTF. CDR3 in DNA: TGTGCCAGCAGTTTAACGGGGGCAGGTCATGGCTACACCTTC.

This clonotype has ten or more counts. The rearrangement links TRBV5-1 to TRBJ1-1, with D possibly matching TRBD1 (5 bases). The CDR3 totals 16 residues. Trimming took 0 bases from V and 1 from J, leaving 13 bases between them. CDR1 is SGHRS and CDR2 is YFSETQ in the germline V gene. The CDR3 reads CASSLGTGTQNTEAFF. The CDR3 nucleotides are TGCGCCAGCAGCTTGGGTACCGGGACGCAGAACACTGAAGCTTTCTTT.